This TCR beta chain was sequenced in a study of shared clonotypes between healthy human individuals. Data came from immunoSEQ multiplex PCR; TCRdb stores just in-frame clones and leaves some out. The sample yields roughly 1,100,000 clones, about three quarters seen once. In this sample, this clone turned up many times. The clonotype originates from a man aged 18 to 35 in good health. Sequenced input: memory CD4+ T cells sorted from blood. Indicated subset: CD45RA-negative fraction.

The CDR3 spells CASSDLLDRANSPLHF. The CDR3 coding sequence is TGTGCCAGCAGTGACCTTTTAGACAGGGCGAATTCACCCCTCCACTTT. V and J are TRBV6-1 and TRBJ1-6; 7 bases map to TRBD1. Per the germline V gene, CDR1 is MNHNS and CDR2 is SASEGT. The CDR3 has 16 amino acids. The junction had 9 bases not matched to a gene; V was cut back by 3 bases and J by 7 bases.